This is a list of T cell receptor beta chains from one sample in a study of T cells in Graves' hyperthyroidism and ophthalmopathy. A single record per CDR3 protein comes from TCRdb applying MiXCR to the multiplex PCR reads. The sample consists of approximately 870,000 distinct CDR3 sequences, 35% to 40% of them appearing once. The specimen was blood. The source of these receptors is a man between 18 and 35 years old with Graves' hyperthyroidism. CDR3s include the opening cysteine and the closing phenylalanine or tryptophan. D genes are given only for firm matches. For some rows the clone size is stated as once, few or many, or as a class when expanded; others skip it.

clone size: many; V gene: TRBV29-1; D gene: TRBD1; J gene: TRBJ1-1; CDR3 protein: CSVNRGTMNTEAFF; CDR3 DNA: TGCAGCGTCAACAGGGGAACTATGAACACTGAAGCTTTCTTT
clone size: NA; V gene: TRBV6-5; D gene: TRBD1; J gene: TRBJ2-5; CDR3 protein: CASSYPGQAETQYF; CDR3 DNA: TGTGCCAGCAGTTACCCGGGACAGGCAGAGACCCAGTACTTC
clone size: few; V gene: TRBV5-5; D gene: NA; J gene: TRBJ1-1; CDR3 protein: CASSLEGFTEAFF; CDR3 DNA: TGTGCCAGCAGCTTGGAGGGCTTCACTGAAGCTTTCTTT
clone size: NA; V gene: TRBV29-1; D gene: TRBD1; J gene: TRBJ1-1; CDR3 protein: CSPGGVGTEAFF; CDR3 DNA: TGCAGCCCAGGGGGTGTGGGCACTGAAGCTTTCTTT
clone size: NA; V gene: TRBV24-1; D gene: NA; J gene: TRBJ2-7; CDR3 protein: CATSAETPVYEQYF; CDR3 DNA: TGTGCCACCAGTGCTGAGACTCCCGTTTACGAGCAGTACTTC
clone size: many; V gene: TRBV11-3; D gene: NA; J gene: TRBJ1-2; CDR3 protein: CASSLGYRAHGYTF; CDR3 DNA: TGTGCCAGCAGCCTGGGGTACAGGGCCCATGGCTACACCTTC
clone size: NA; V gene: TRBV6-5; D gene: NA; J gene: TRBJ2-5; CDR3 protein: CASSYQGAETQYF; CDR3 DNA: TGTGCCAGCAGTTACCAAGGGGCTGAGACCCAGTACTTC
clone size: NA; V gene: TRBV2; D gene: NA; J gene: TRBJ1-3; CDR3 protein: CASSGTGLTRDTIYF; CDR3 DNA: TGTGCCAGCAGTGGAACAGGACTAACAAGAGACACCATATATTTT
clone size: few; V gene: TRBV25-1; D gene: TRBD2; J gene: TRBJ2-3; CDR3 protein: CASSAGLAVDTQYF; CDR3 DNA: TGTGCCAGCAGTGCCGGACTAGCGGTAGATACGCAGTATTTT
clone size: NA; V gene: TRBV25-1; D gene: NA; J gene: TRBJ2-5; CDR3 protein: CATLWAETQYF; CDR3 DNA: TGTGCCACCCTCTGGGCAGAGACCCAGTACTTC
clone size: many; V gene: TRBV7-9; D gene: TRBD1; J gene: TRBJ2-7; CDR3 protein: CASSLHGTGDEQYF; CDR3 DNA: TGTGCCAGCAGCTTACACGGGACAGGGGACGAGCAGTACTTC
clone size: few; V gene: TRBV20-1; D gene: NA; J gene: TRBJ1-5; CDR3 protein: CSARREPGQPQHF; CDR3 DNA: TGCAGTGCTAGGCGGGAGCCAGGTCAGCCCCAGCATTTT
clone size: few; V gene: TRBV12-3/TRBV12-4; D gene: NA; J gene: TRBJ2-2; CDR3 protein: CASSSWGLTGELFF; CDR3 DNA: TGTGCCAGCAGTTCCTGGGGGTTAACCGGGGAGCTGTTTTTT
clone size: NA; V gene: TRBV7-2; D gene: NA; J gene: TRBJ2-3; CDR3 protein: CASSLARADTQYF; CDR3 DNA: TGTGCCAGCAGCTTAGCGAGGGCAGATACGCAGTATTTT